The present entry profiles one TCR beta chain with its context. This record comes from a study of CD8 T cells in Susac syndrome. Reverse transcription used about 0.45 to 1 ug RNA and random hexamers. Amplification of TCR beta CDR3 spanned 54 Vbeta and 13 Jbeta via immunoSEQ multiplex PCR. TCRdb processed the immunoSEQ multiplex PCR reads anew with MiXCR; each CDR3 protein has one entry. The sample shows 200,000 or so distinct CDR3 sequences, 80% to 95% of them seen only once. Germline CDR1 and CDR2: MGHRA and YSYEKL. V dropped 1 base and J dropped 4 bases, with 13 bases sitting between them. The CDR3 has 15 residues. Sequencing targeted TCR beta in T cells from blood (CD8+ and CD4+). The multiple sclerosis control group was made up of treatment-naive patients with stable or active relapsing-remitting disease. Negative isolation yielded the CD8+ and CD4+ T cells, while FACS enriched the TEMRA cells.

Sample: CD8+ T cells from PBMCs. This rearrangement joins TRBV4-1 to TRBJ2-5; TRBD2 is a possible D gene (6 bases). The sequence derives from a human donor with multiple sclerosis. In nucleotides, the CDR3 is TGCGCCAGCAGCCAAGTGGGTGCAGCGGGAGAGACCCAGTACTTC. Protein: CASSQVGAAGETQYF.